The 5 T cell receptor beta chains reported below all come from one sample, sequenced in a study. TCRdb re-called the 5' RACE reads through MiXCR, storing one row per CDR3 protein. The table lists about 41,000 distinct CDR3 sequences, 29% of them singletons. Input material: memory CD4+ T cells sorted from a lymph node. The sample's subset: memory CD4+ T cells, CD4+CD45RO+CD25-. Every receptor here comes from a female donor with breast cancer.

The CDR3 DNA reads as TGCAGTGCTAGGGGGGGCGACAGCCTCGGGGTTGCCCAGTACTTC. Its translation is CSARGGDSLGVAQYF. The rearrangement joins TRBV20-1 to TRBJ2-5; either TRBD1 or TRBD2 may fit D (6 bases each). From germline, CDR1 is DFQATT and CDR2 SNEGSKA (reference sequence). Trimming took 3 bases from V and 9 from J, leaving 23 bases between them. The CDR3 is 15 residues long.

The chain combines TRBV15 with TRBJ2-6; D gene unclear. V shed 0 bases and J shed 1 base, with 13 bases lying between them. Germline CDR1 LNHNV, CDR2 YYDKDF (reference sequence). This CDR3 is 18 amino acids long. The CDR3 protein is CATSRDFAGGSGANVLTF. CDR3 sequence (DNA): TGTGCCACCAGCAGAGATTTTGCAGGTGGTTCTGGGGCCAACGTCCTGACTTTC.

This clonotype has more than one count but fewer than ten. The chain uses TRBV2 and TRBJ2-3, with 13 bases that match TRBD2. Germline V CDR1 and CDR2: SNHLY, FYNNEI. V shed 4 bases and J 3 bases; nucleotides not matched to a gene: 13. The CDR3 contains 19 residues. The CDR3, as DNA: TGTGCCAGCAGTGCTTTAAAGGGACTAGCGGGATCGATGACAGATACGCAGTATTTT. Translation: CASSALKGLAGSMTDTQYF.

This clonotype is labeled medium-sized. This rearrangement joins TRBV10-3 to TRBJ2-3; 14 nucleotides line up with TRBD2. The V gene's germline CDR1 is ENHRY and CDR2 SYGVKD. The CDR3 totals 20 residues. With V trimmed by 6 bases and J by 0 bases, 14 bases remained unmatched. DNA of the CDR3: TGTGCCATCAGCCAACCCCGGGGACTAGCGGGGGATTCTAGCACAGATACGCAGTATTTT. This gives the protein CAISQPRGLAGDSSTDTQYF.

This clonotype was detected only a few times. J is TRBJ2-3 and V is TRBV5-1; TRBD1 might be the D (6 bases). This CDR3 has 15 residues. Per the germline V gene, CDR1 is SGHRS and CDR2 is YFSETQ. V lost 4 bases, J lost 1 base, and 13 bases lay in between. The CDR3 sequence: CASSPGTRRTDTQYF. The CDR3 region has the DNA TGCGCCAGCAGCCCTGGGACACGCCGCACAGATACGCAGTATTTT. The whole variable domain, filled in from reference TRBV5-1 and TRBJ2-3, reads KAGVTQTPRYLIKTRGQQVTLSCSPISGHRSVSWYQQTPGQGLQFLFEYFSETQRNKGNFPGRFSGRQFSNSRSEMNVSTLELGDSALYLCASSPGTRRTDTQYFGPGTRLTVL.